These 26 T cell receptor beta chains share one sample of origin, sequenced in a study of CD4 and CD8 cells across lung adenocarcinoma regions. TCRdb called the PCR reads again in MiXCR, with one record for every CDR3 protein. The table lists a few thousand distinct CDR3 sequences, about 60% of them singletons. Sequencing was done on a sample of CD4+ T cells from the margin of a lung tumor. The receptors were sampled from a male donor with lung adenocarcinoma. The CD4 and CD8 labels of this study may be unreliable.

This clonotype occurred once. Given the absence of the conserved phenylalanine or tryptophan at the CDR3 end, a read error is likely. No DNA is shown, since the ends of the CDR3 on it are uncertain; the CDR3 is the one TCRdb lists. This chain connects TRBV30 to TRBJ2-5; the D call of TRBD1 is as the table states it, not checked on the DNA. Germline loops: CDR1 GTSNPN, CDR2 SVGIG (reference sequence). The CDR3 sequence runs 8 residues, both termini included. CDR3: CAYEIIHR.

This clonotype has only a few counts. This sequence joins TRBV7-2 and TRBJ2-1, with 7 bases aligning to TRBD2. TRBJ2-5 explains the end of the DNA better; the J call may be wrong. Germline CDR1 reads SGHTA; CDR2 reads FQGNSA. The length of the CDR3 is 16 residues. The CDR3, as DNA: TGTGCCAGCACACCGCGACTAGCAATCGGGCAAGAGACCCAGTACTTC. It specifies CASTPRLAIGQETQYF.

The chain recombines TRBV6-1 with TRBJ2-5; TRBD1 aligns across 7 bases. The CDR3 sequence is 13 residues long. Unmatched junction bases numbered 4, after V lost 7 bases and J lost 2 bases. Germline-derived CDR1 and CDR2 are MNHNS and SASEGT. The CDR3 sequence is CASTRTGQETQYF. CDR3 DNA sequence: TGTGCCAGCACTAGGACAGGTCAAGAGACCCAGTACTTC.

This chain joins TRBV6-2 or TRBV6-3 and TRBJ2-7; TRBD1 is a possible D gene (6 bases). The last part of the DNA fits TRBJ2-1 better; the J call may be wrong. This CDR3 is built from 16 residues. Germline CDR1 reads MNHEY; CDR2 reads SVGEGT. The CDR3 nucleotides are TGTGCCAGCAGGACTCATCAGGGGTCAGACCCTCTTGGGCAGTTCTTC. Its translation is CASRTHQGSDPLGQFF.

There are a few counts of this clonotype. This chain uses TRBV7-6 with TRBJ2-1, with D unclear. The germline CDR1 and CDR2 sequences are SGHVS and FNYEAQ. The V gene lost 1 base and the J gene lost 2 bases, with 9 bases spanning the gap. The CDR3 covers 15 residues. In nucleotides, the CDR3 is TGTGCCAGCAGCTTAGAGACAACCCCCTACAATGAGCAGTTCTTC. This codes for CASSLETTPYNEQFF.

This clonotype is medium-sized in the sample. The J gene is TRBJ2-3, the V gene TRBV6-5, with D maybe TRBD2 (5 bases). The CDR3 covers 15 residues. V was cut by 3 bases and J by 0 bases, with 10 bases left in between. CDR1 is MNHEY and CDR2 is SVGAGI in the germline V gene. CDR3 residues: CASSYGLFSTDTQYF. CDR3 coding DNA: TGTGCCAGCAGTTATGGACTCTTTAGCACAGATACGCAGTATTTT.

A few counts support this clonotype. DNA for the CDR3: TGTGCCAGCAGTTGGGACAGGGGGAACACCGGGGAGCTGTTTTTT. Protein sequence: CASSWDRGNTGELFF. The V call is TRBV6-5, the J call TRBJ2-2, with 10 bases that match TRBD1. V lost 4 bases to trimming and J lost 1 base; unmatched junction nucleotides: 0. The CDR3 consists of 15 residues. The germline V gene has CDR1 MNHEY and CDR2 SVGAGI.

CDR3 nucleotides: TGTGCCAGCAGTGAGCAGACCCTTAATGAATTCTACGAGCAGTACTTC. It yields the protein CASSEQTLNEFYEQYF. The rearrangement joins TRBV6-1 to TRBJ2-5, with D uncertain. With the DNA end fitting TRBJ2-7 better, the J assignment may be wrong. CDR1 and CDR2 from the germline V gene are MNHNS and SASEGT. The CDR3 spans 16 residues.

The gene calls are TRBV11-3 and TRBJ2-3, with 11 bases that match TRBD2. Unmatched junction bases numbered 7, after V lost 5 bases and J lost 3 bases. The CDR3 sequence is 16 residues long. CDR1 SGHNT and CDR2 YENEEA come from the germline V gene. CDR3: CASSPGLAGLTDTQYF. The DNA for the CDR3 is TGTGCCAGCAGCCCCGGACTAGCGGGCCTGACAGATACGCAGTATTTT.

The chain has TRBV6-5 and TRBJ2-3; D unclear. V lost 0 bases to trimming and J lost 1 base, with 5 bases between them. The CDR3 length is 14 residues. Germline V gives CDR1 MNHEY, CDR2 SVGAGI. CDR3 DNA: TGTGCCAGCAGTTACTCCCGGGGCACAGATACGCAGTATTTT. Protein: CASSYSRGTDTQYF.

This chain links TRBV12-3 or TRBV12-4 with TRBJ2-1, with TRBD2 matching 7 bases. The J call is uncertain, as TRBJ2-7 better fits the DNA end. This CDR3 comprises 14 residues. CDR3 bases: TGTGCCAGCAGACTATCGGGAGGCGGATACGAGCAGTACTTC. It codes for CASRLSGGGYEQYF.

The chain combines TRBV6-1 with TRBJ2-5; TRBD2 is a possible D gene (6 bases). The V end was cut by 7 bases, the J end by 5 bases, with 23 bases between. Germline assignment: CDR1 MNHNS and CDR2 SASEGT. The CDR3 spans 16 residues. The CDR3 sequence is CASTPGGVRAGETQYF. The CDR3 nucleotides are TGTGCCAGCACTCCCGGCGGGGTAAGGGCGGGGGAGACCCAGTACTTC.

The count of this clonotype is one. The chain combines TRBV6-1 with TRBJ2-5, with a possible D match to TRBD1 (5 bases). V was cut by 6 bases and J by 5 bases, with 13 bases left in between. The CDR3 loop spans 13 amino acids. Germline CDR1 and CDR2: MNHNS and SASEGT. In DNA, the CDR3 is TGTGCCAGCAGCTGGACACTTCGGGAGACCCAGTACTTC. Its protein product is CASSWTLRETQYF.

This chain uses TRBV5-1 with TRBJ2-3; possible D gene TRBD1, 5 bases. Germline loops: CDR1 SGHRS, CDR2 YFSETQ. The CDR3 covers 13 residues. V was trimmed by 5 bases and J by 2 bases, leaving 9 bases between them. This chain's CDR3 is CASRLGATDTQYF. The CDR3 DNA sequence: TGCGCCAGCAGATTAGGGGCCACAGATACGCAGTATTTT.

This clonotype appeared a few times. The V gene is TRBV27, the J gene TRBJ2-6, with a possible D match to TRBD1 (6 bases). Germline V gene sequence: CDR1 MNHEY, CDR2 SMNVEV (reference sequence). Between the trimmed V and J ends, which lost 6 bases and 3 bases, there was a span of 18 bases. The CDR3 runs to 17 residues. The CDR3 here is CASSSSVGAGGANVLTF. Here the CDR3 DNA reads TGTGCCAGCAGCTCCTCGGTGGGGGCTGGTGGGGCCAACGTCCTGACTTTC.

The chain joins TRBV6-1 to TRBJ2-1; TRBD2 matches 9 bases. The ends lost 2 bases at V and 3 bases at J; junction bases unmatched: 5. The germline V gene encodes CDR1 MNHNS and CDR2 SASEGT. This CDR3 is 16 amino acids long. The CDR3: CASSERATSGYNEQFF. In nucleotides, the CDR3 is TGTGCCAGCAGTGAAAGGGCGACTAGCGGCTACAATGAGCAGTTCTTC.

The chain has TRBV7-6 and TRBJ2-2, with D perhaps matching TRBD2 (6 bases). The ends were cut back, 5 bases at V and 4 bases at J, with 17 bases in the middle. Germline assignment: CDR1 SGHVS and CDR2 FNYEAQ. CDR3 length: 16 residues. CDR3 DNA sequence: TGTGCCAGCAGCCCAACCGGGACTCTTTCCACCGGGGAGCTGTTTTTT. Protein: CASSPTGTLSTGELFF. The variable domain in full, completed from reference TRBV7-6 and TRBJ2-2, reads GAGVSQSPRYKVTKRGQDVALRCDPISGHVSLYWYRQALGQGPEFLTYFNYEAQQDKSGLPNDRFSAERPEGSISTLTIQRTEQRDSAMYRCASSPTGTLSTGELFFGEGSRLTVL.

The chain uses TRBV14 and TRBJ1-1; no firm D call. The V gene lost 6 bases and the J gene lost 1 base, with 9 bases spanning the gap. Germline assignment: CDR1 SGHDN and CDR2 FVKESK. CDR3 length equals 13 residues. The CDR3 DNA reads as TGTGCCAGCAGTTGGGCACGGAACACTGAAGCTTTCTTT. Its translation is CASSWARNTEAFF.

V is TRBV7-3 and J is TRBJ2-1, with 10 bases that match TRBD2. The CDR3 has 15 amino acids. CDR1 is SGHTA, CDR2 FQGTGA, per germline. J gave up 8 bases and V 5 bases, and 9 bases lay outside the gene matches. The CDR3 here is CASSTGTSGIYEQFF. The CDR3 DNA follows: TGTGCCAGCAGCACCGGCACTAGCGGGATCTATGAGCAGTTCTTC. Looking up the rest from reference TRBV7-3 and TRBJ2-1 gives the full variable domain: GAGVSQTPSNKVTEKGKYVELRCDPISGHTALYWYRQSLGQGPEFLIYFQGTGAADDSGLPNDRFFAVRPEGSVSTLKIQRTERGDSAVYLCASSTGTSGIYEQFFGPGTRLTVL.

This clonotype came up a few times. The CDR3 loop reads CASTAGGKGYGYTF. The CDR3 DNA sequence: TGTGCCAGCACCGCGGGGGGGAAGGGCTATGGCTACACCTTC. This chain joins TRBV6-1 and TRBJ1-2; TRBD1 is a possible D gene (5 bases). The V end lost 7 bases, the J end lost 4 bases, and 16 bases lay between the germline ends. The CDR3 covers 14 residues. CDR1 MNHNS and CDR2 SASEGT come from the germline V gene.

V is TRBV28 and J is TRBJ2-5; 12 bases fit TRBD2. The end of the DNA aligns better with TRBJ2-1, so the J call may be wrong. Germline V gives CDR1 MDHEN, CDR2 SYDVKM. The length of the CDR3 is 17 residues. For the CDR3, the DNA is TGTGCCAGCAGTAAGACTAGCGGGAGTTCGGGCGGTATCGCTCAGTTCTTC. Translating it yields CASSKTSGSSGGIAQFF.

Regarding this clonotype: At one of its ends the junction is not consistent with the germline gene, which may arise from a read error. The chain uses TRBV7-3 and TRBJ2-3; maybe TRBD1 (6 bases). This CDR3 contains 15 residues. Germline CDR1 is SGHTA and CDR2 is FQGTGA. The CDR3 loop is CARGLGGRHEETQYF. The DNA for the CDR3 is TGTGCCAGGGGCTTAGGGGGAAGACACGAAGAGACGCAGTACTTT.

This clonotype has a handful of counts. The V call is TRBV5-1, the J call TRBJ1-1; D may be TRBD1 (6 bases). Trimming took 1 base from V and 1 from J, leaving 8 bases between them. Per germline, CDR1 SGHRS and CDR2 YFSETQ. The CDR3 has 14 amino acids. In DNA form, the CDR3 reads TGCGCCAGCAGCTTGAACAGGGCGAACACTGAAGCTTTCTTT. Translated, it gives CASSLNRANTEAFF.

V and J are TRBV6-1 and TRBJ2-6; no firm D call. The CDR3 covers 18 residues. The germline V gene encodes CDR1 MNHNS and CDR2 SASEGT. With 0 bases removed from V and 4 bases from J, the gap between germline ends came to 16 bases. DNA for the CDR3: TGTGCCAGCAGTGAAGCTTGGGTCGGCCTCGGGGGGGCCAACGTCCTGACTTTC. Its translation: CASSEAWVGLGGANVLTF.

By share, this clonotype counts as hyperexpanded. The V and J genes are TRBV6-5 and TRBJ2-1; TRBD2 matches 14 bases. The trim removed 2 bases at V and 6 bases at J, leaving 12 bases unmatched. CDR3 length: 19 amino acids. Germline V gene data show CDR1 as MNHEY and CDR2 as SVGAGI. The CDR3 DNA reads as TGTGCCAGCAGTTACCAGGGGGCCACCGGGACTAGCGGGAGCAATGAGCAGTTCTTC. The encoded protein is CASSYQGATGTSGSNEQFF.

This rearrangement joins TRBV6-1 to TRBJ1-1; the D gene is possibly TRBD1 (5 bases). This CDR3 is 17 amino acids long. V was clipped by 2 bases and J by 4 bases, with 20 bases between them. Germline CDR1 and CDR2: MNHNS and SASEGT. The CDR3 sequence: CASSENLGTARGTEAFF. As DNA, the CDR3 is TGTGCCAGCAGTGAAAATCTAGGAACAGCGAGGGGCACTGAAGCTTTCTTT.